This TCR beta chain derives from a study of cytomegalovirus exposure and HLA in healthy donors. Comments on this clone: Antigen specificity is unknown.

Looked up from germline, CDR1 is KGHSH and CDR2 is LQKENI. CDR3 length: 15 amino acids. V shed 5 bases and J shed 0 bases, with 11 bases lying between them. Notes on the study in general: Researchers catalogued around 150 TCR beta chains as cytomegalovirus-associated. Using a false discovery rate of 0.05, a later analysis showed that 16,951 TCR beta sequences were associated with HLA alleles. DRB1 had the most TCR associations and HLA-C the fewest, a later analysis found, with rates varying by HLA locus. Previously analyzed data showed that most TCR beta V segments were productive at a frequency of about 87% or about 30%.

The study ran its PCR with 60 Vbeta and 13 Jbeta primers. Produced via immunoSEQ multiplex PCR; TCRdb's table is partial and in-frame only. The sample includes nearly 110,000 clones, about 70% of them seen just once. The chain employs TRBV18 and TRBJ1-5, with D perhaps TRBD1 (6 bases). The sequencing input was PBMCs. The clonotype was recovered from a boy between 10 and 17 years old in good health and CMV-seronegative. This chain's CDR3 is CASSFGQYSNQPQHF. The CDR3 DNA sequence: TGTGCCAGCTCATTTGGACAGTATAGCAATCAGCCCCAGCATTTT.